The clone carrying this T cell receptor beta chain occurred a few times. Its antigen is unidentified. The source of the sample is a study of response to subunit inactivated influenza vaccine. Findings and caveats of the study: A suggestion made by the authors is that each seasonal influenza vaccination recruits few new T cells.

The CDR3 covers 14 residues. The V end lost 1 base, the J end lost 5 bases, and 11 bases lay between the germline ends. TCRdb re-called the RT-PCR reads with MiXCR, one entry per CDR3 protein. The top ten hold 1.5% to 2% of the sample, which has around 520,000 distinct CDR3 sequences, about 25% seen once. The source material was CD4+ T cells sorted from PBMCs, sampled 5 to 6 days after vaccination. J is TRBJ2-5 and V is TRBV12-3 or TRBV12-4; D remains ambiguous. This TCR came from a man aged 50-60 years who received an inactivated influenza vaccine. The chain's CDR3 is CASSLGGMMETQYF. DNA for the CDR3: TGTGCCAGCAGTTTAGGAGGCATGATGGAGACCCAGTACTTC.